This T cell receptor beta chain was profiled in a study of blood T cell repertoires in COVID-19. Across the whole study: Samples came from the United States, Italy and Spain, spanning acute and convalescent COVID-19.

The V segment lost 6 bases and the J segment 7 bases; nucleotides outside the gene matches: 5. The CDR3 loop spans 13 amino acids. Per the germline V gene, CDR1 is SGHTS and CDR2 is YDEGEE. In the authors' workflow: Amplification of reference gene primers provided the estimated nucleated cell counts. Some clones are missing from TCRdb's copy, which holds only in-frame ones; the method was immunoSEQ multiplex PCR. V and J calls and clone size are as listed in that table; D and trimming were resolved from the DNA. The table has around 110,000 clones, about 85% seen once; the top ten hold over 1.2%. Sequencing was done on a sample of peripheral blood. This receptor was identified in a man aged 35 to 55 with acute or convalescent COVID-19. V and J are TRBV5-8 and TRBJ1-2; 11 nucleotides line up with TRBD1. Here the CDR3 reads CASTGQGAAGYTF. The CDR3 DNA follows: TGTGCCAGCACTGGACAGGGGGCGGCTGGCTACACCTTC.